The TCR beta chain described here comes from a study of siplizumab effects on memory and regulatory T cells. The method was immunoSEQ multiplex PCR; TCRdb's version includes in-frame clones alone and lacks a portion of them. Here the sample spans about 100,000 clones, 90% to 95% being singletons. This CDR3 is built from 13 residues. Germline assignment: CDR1 MDHEN and CDR2 SYDVKM. V gave up 8 bases and J gave up 7 bases, with 17 bases separating them. The sequence derives from a human donor in good health. The chain uses TRBV28 and TRBJ1-2, with D possibly matching TRBD1 (5 bases). The specimen sequenced was non-Treg CD4+ T cells sorted from blood. DNA of the CDR3: TGTGCCAGCGGGAACCAGGGTATCGGTGGCTACACCTTC. It specifies CASGNQGIGGYTF.